This T cell receptor beta chain was captured by sequencing in a study of T cells expressing NK-cell markers. About the research overall: The authors derived TCR beta repertoires from sorted CD3+CD56+NKG2C+, CD3+CD56+NKG2C- and CD3+CD56-NKG2C+ T cells. Among the eight sequenced donors, seven tested HCMV-seropositive and one tested seronegative.

Of note for this clonotype: No antigen is known for it.

Germline lookup yields CDR1 SEHNR and CDR2 FQNEAQ (reference sequence). This CDR3 contains 15 residues. Study observations and caveats: NKG2C+ dominant clonotype frequencies in more than 5 donors were 1.0-7.0% of CD8+ T cells.

Reanalyzing the 5' RACE reads, TCRdb keeps one entry per CDR3 protein, without DNA. The listing contains 500,000 to 700,000 distinct CDR3 sequences. The sequence derives from a man younger than 30 in good health. The V call is TRBV7-9, the J call TRBJ2-5; TCRdb designates TRBD2, a call that cannot be tested without DNA. The sequenced sample was blood T cells: a sorted CD56 or NKG2C T cell subset, CD4+ or CD8+ T cells, or bulk PBMC T cells (not recorded which). CDR3: CASSFPPGYQETQYF.